What follows is one T cell receptor (beta chain) and its context. Sequencing used immunoSEQ multiplex PCR; TCRdb keeps in-frame clones, though not all of them. The profile covers roughly 80,000 clones, with 85% to 90% appearing a single time and 5.5% taken by the ten largest. These data belong to a study of control samples from healthy donors and cancer patients. Germline values: CDR1 SGHRS, CDR2 YFSETQ. The length of the CDR3 is 15 residues. V lost 4 bases to trimming and J lost 2 bases; unmatched junction nucleotides: 6. The rearrangement joins TRBV5-1 to TRBJ2-1; 7 bases are shared with TRBD1. The source of this sequence is a man between 50 and 59 years old in good health. The specimen was blood. The CDR3 bases are TGCGCCAGCAGCCCCCGGGACAGTACCTACAATGAGCAGTTCTTC. Protein product: CASSPRDSTYNEQFF. Supplemented by reference TRBV5-1 and TRBJ2-1, the full variable domain reads KAGVTQTPRYLIKTRGQQVTLSCSPISGHRSVSWYQQTPGQGLQFLFEYFSETQRNKGNFPGRFSGRQFSNSRSEMNVSTLELGDSALYLCASSPRDSTYNEQFFGPGTRLTVL.